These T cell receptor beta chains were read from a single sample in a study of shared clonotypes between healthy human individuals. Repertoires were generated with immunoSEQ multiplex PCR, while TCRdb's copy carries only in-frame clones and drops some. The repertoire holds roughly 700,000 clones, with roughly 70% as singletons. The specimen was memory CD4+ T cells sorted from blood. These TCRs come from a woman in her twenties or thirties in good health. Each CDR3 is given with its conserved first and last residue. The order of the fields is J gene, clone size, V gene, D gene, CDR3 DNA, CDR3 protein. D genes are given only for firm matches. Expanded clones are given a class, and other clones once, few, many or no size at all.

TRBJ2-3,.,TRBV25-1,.,TGTGCCAGCAGCTGGGGTGCAGATACGCAGTATTTT,CASSWGADTQYF
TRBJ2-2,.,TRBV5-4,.,TGTGCCAGCAGCTTGGTACAGGGGAACACCGGGGAGCTGTTTTTT,CASSLVQGNTGELFF
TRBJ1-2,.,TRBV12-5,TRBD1,TGTGCTAGTGCCCCTGGACAGGACTATGGCTACACCTTC,CASAPGQDYGYTF
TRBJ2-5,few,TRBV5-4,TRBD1,TGTGCCAGCAGCTCCCAGGGGGTTACCCAAGAGACCCAGTACTTC,CASSSQGVTQETQYF
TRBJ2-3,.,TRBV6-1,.,TGTGCCAGCAGTCCGGGGGACCTACTCACAGATACGCAGTATTTT,CASSPGDLLTDTQYF
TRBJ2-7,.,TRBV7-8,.,TGTGCCAGCAGCTTACGGCCGGAGATTCGCCCCTACGAGCAGTACTTC,CASSLRPEIRPYEQYF
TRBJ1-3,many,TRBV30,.,TGTGCCTGGAGTGAAATGGACATCCGTGGAAACACCATATATTTT,CAWSEMDIRGNTIYF
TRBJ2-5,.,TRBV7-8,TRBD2,TGTGCCAGCAGACTAGCGGGGGAACAAGAGACCCAGTACTTC,CASRLAGEQETQYF
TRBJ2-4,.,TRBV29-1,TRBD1,TGCAGCGTGAAGGGGGACAGCAAAAACATTCAGTACTTC,CSVKGDSKNIQYF
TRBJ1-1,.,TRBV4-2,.,TGTGCCAGCAGCCAAGAAAGGAACAGGGTGAACACTGAAGCTTTCTTT,CASSQERNRVNTEAFF
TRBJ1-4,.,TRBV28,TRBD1,TGTGCCAGCAGCTTATACAGGGGGGGTGGCGAAAAACTGTTTTTT,CASSLYRGGGEKLFF
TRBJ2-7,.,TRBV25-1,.,TGTGCCAGCAGTGCTAACGGTGACGAGCAGTACTTC,CASSANGDEQYF
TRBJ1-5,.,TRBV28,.,TGTGCCAGCAGTATTCGGGGGAGCGGCAATCAGCCCCAGCATTTT,CASSIRGSGNQPQHF
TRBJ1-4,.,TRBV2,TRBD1,TGTGCCAGCCGCCGGGACAGGGCTATGGTAGCTAATGAAAAACTGTTTTTT,CASRRDRAMVANEKLFF
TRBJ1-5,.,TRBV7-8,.,TGTGCCAGCAGCTTAGTGGGGATCCGGGAGCCCCAGCATTTT,CASSLVGIREPQHF
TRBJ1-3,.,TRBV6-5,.,TGTGCCATCAGAGACAGTACCTCTGGAAACACCATATATTTT,CAIRDSTSGNTIYF
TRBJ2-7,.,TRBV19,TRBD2,TGTGCCAGTAATCTAGCGGGAACACGCGAGCAGTACTTC,CASNLAGTREQYF
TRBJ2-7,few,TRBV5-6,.,TGTGCCAGCAGCTTCCAAAAACCTAACTACGAGCAGTACTTC,CASSFQKPNYEQYF
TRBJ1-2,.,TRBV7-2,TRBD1,TGTGCCAGCAGCTTTCTCCAAGACCCCGGGACAGCTTATGGCTACACCTTC,CASSFLQDPGTAYGYTF
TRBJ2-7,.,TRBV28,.,TGTGCCAGCAGTTTAGGGGCGGGGTTGGGGCAGTACTTC,CASSLGAGLGQYF
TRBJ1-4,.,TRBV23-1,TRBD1,TGCGCCAGCACCACCTCACAGGGGAGGTGGGCAACTAATGAAAAACTGTTTTTT,CASTTSQGRWATNEKLFF
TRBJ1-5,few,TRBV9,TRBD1,TGTGCCAGCAGCGTTTGGGGAAAGCTTAGGGGACAGGGCAATCAGCCCCAGCATTTT,CASSVWGKLRGQGNQPQHF
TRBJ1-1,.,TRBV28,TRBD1,TGTGCCAGCAGGGACAGGGGGTATCGGACTGAAGCTTTCTTT,CASRDRGYRTEAFF
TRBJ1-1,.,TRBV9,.,TGTGCCAGCAGCGCTCAACTGTTGGACCGGGCCACTCGGAATGAAGCTTTCTTT,CASSAQLLDRATRNEAFF
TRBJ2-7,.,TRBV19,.,TGTGCCAGTAGTATAGGATCGGAGAATCCGTACGAGCAGTACTTC,CASSIGSENPYEQYF
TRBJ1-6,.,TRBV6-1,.,TGTGCCAGCAGTGACAGGGATAATTCACCCCTCCACTTT,CASSDRDNSPLHF
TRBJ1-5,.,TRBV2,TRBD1,TGTGCCAGTCGACAGGGACGGATGGTCAATCAGCCCCAGCATTTT,CASRQGRMVNQPQHF